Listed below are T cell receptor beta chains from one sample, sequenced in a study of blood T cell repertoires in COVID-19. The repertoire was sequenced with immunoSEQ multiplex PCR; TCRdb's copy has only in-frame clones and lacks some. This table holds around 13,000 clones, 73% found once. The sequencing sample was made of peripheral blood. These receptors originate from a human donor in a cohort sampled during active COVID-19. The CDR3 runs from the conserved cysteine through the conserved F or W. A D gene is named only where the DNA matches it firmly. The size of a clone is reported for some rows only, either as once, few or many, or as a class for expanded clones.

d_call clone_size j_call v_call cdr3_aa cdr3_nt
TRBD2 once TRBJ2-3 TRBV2 CASSGTSGGPTDTQYF TGTGCCAGCAGCGGGACTAGCGGGGGGCCTACAGATACGCAGTATTTT
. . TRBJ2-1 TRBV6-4 CASSDGRAYNEQFF TGTGCCAGCAGTGACGGCAGGGCTTACAATGAGCAGTTCTTC
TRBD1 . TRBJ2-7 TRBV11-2 CASSPPLGQGSYEQYF TGTGCCAGCAGCCCCCCCCTGGGACAGGGATCCTACGAGCAGTACTTC
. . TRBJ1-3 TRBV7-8 CASSLGSGPGNTIYF TGTGCCAGCAGCTTAGGATCAGGGCCCGGAAACACCATATATTTT
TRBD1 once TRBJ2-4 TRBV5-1 CASSVQGALAKNIQYF TGCGCCAGCAGCGTACAGGGGGCCCTAGCCAAAAACATTCAGTACTTC
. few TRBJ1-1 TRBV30 CAWRPTAAGRAEAFF TGTGCCTGGAGACCTACAGCGGCCGGGAGAGCTGAAGCTTTCTTT
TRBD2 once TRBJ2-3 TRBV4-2 CASSQTAGGQHTQYF TGTGCCAGCAGCCAAACAGCGGGAGGTCAACATACGCAGTATTTT
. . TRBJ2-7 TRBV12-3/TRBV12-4 CASSLDRNYEQYF TGTGCCAGCAGTTTAGACAGAAACTACGAGCAGTACTTC
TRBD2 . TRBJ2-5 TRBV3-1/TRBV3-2 CASSLLAGVGAQETQYF TGTGCCAGCAGCCTTCTAGCGGGAGTTGGGGCCCAAGAGACCCAGTACTTC
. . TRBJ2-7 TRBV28 CASRSSYEQYF TGTGCCAGCAGGAGCTCCTACGAGCAGTACTTC
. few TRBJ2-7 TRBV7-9 CASSPIERPEQYF TGTGCCAGCAGCCCCATTGAGAGGCCCGAGCAGTACTTC
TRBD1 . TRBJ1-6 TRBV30 CAWNRRQGSYNSPLHF TGTGCCTGGAATAGGAGACAGGGCTCCTATAATTCACCCCTCCACTTT
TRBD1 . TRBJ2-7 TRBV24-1 CATSGPGQHSYEQYF TGTGCCACCAGTGGACCGGGACAGCACTCCTACGAGCAGTACTTC
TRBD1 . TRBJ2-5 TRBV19 CASSSSDRAQETQYF TGTGCCAGTAGTTCTTCGGACAGGGCCCAAGAGACCCAGTACTTC
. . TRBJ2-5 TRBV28 CASSLARETQYF TGTGCCAGCAGTTTAGCCAGAGAGACCCAGTACTTC
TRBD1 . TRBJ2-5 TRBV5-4 CASSIGQGASGTQYF TGTGCCAGCAGCATCGGACAGGGGGCCTCCGGGACCCAGTACTTC
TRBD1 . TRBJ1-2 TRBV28 CASSRNRGPANYGYTF TGTGCCAGCAGTCGGAACAGGGGGCCGGCTAACTATGGCTACACCTTC
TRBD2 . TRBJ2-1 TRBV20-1 CSASLTRGAAYNEQFF TGCAGTGCTAGTCTCACGCGGGGGGCAGCATACAATGAGCAGTTCTTC
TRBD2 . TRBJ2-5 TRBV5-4 CASSWGTSLPETQYF TGTGCCAGCAGTTGGGGGACTAGCCTACCAGAGACCCAGTACTTC
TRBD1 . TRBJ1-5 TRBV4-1 CASSQAGQGYRPQHF TGCGCCAGCAGCCAAGCTGGACAGGGGTATCGACCCCAGCATTTT
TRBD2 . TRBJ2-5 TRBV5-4 CASSLTFGGRAQETQYF TGTGCCAGCAGCTTAACGTTTGGCGGGAGGGCCCAAGAGACCCAGTACTTC
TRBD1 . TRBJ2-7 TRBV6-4 CASIGTGGYREQYF TGTGCCAGCATTGGGACAGGGGGCTACCGCGAGCAGTACTTC